The present T cell receptor (beta chain) was sequenced within a study of PD-1 blockade in classical Hodgkin lymphoma. Clones were read by immunoSEQ multiplex PCR, and TCRdb kept only the in-frame ones, dropping some. The data contain about 28,000 clones, 83% of them singletons. Overall study results and limits: Newly diagnosed patients had diversity similar to the baseline diversity of complete responders. The study reported lower baseline TCR diversity in newly diagnosed patients than in healthy donors. Patients excluded were those beginning nivolumab under 1 year after ASCT.

Comment on this clone: Its antigen is not known.

With no exception, relapse followed autologous stem cell transplantation in all patients, and brentuximab vedotin exposure varied. Complete response, partial response or progressive disease constituted the best responses recorded. V lost 3 bases, J lost 3 bases, and 6 bases stayed unmatched. This CDR3 is built from 16 residues. Germline CDR1 SGHTA, CDR2 FQGNSA. This specimen was peripheral blood mononuclear cells (PBMCs), taken before the second cycle of nivolumab. The V and J genes are TRBV7-2 and TRBJ2-1, with 9 bases identical to TRBD2. The receptor was derived from a human donor with classical Hodgkin lymphoma. CDR3 in amino acids: CASSFIAGVFYNEQFF. The CDR3 bases are TGTGCCAGCAGCTTCATAGCGGGAGTTTTCTACAATGAGCAGTTCTTC.